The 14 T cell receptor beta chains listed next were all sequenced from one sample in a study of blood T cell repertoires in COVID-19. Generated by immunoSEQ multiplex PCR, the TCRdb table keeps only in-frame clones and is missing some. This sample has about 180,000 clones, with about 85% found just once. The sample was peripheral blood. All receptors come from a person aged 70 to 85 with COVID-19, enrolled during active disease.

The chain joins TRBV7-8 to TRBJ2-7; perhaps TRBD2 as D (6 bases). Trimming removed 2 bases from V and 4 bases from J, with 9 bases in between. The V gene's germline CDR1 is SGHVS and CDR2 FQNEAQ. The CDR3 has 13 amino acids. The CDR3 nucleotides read TGTGCCAGCAGCTTATTGGAGGGGTACGAGCAGTACTTC. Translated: CASSLLEGYEQYF. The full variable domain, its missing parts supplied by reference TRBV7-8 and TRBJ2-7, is GAGVSQSPRYKVAKRGQDVALRCDPISGHVSLFWYQQALGQGPEFLTYFQNEAQLDKSGLPSDRFFAERPEGSVSTLKIQRTQQEDSAVYLCASSLLEGYEQYFGPGTRLTVT.

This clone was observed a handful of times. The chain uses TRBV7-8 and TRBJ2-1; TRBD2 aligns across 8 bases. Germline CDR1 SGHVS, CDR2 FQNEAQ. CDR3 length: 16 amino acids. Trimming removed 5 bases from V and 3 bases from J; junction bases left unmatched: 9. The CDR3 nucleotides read TGTGCCAGCAGCCCCCTGCGGGGGGTGTTCTACAATGAGCAGTTCTTC. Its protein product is CASSPLRGVFYNEQFF. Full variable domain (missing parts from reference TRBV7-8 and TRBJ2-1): GAGVSQSPRYKVAKRGQDVALRCDPISGHVSLFWYQQALGQGPEFLTYFQNEAQLDKSGLPSDRFFAERPEGSVSTLKIQRTQQEDSAVYLCASSPLRGVFYNEQFFGPGTRLTVL.

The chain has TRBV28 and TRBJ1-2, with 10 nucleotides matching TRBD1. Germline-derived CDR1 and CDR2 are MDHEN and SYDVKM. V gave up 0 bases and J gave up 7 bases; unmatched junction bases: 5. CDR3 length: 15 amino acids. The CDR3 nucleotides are TGTGCCAGCAGTTTATGGGGACAGGGGCGGGGTGGCTACACCTTC. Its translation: CASSLWGQGRGGYTF.

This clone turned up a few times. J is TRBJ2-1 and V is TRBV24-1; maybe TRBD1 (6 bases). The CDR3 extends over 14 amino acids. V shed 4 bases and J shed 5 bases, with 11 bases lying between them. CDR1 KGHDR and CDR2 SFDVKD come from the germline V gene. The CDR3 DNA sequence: TGTGCCACCAGTGACCGGACAGTTCACAATGAGCAGTTCTTC. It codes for CATSDRTVHNEQFF.

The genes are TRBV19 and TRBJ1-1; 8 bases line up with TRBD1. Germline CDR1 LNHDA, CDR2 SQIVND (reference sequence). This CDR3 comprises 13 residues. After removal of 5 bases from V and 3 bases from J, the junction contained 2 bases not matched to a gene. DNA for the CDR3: TGTGCCAGTAGTCTACAGGGGGACACTGAAGCTTTCTTT. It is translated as CASSLQGDTEAFF.

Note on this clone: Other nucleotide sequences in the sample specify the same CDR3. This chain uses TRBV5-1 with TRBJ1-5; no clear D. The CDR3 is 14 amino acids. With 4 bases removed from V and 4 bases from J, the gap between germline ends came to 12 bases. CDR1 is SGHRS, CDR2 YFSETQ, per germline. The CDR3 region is CASSPGTGNQPQHF. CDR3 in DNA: TGCGCCAGCAGCCCTGGTACGGGGAATCAGCCCCAGCATTTT.

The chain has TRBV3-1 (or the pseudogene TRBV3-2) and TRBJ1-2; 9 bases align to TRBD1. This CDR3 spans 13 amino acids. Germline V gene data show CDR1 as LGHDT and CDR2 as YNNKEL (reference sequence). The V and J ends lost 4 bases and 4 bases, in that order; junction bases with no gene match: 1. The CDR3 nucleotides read TGTGCCAGCAGCCCGGGACAGGGCTATGGCTACACCTTC. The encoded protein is CASSPGQGYGYTF.

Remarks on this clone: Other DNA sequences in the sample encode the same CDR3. CDR3: CASSWRSLAGGRETQYF. The CDR3 DNA follows: TGTGCCAGCAGCTGGAGATCACTCGCGGGGGGGCGGGAGACCCAGTACTTC. V usage is TRBV5-6 and J usage is TRBJ2-5; 9 bases are a match to TRBD2. V lost 3 bases, J lost 5 bases, and 14 bases stayed unmatched. Per the germline V gene, CDR1 is SGHDT and CDR2 is YYEEEE. The CDR3 runs to 17 residues.

In DNA form, the CDR3 reads TGTGCCAGCAGTTCGGGGGGCAAAGCTTCACCCCTCCACTTT. This translates into CASSSGGKASPLHF. The chain joins TRBV28 to TRBJ1-6; D possibly corresponds to TRBD1 (6 bases). Germline-derived CDR1 and CDR2 are MDHEN and SYDVKM. Trimming shortened V by 4 bases and J by 9 bases, and 13 bases separated the two germline ends. The CDR3 contains 14 residues.

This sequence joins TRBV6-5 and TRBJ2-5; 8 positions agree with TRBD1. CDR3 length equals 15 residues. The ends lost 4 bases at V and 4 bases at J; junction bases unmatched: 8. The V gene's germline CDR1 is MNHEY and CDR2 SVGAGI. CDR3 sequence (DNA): TGTGCCAGCAGTTCTGGACAGGGCTCCGGAGAGACCCAGTACTTC. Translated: CASSSGQGSGETQYF.

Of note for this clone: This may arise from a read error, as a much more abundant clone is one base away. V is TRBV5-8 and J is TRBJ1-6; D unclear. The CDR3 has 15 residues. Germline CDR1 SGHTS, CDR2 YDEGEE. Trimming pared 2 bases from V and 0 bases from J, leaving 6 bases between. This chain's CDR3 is CASSLGSSYNSPLHF. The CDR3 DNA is TGTGCCAGCAGCTTAGGGAGCTCCTATAATTCACCCCTCCACTTT.

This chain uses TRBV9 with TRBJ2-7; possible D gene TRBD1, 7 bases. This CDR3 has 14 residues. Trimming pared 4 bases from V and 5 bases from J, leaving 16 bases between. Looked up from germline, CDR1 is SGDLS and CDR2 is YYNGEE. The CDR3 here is CASSPRGVSHEQYF. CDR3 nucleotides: TGTGCCAGCAGCCCCAGGGGGGTTAGCCACGAGCAGTACTTC.

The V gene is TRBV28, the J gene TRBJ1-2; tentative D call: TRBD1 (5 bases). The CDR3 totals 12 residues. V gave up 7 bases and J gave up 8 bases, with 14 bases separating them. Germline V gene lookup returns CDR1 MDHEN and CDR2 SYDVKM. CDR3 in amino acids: CASNRGPEGYTF. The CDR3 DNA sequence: TGTGCCAGCAATAGGGGCCCGGAGGGCTACACCTTC.

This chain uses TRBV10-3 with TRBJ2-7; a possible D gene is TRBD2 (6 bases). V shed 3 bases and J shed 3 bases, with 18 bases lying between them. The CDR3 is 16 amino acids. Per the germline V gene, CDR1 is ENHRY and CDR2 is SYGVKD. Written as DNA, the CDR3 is TGTGCCATCAGTGACCCCACCGCGGGGCCACACTACGAGCAGTACTTC. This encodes CAISDPTAGPHYEQYF.